The next 9 T cell receptor beta chains were all read from a single sample in a study of vaccination and CD4 T cells after COVID-19. Documented treatment: roughly 10-day PBMC culture with coronavirus spike peptide pools or control peptides (ViraFEST assay). Oncomine TCR Beta short-read sequencing was applied to DNA from cultured CD4+ T cells. MiXCR, run by TCRdb on the PCR reads, gives a single entry per CDR3 protein. The repertoire holds about 25,000 distinct CDR3 sequences, with roughly 71% as singletons. Antigens of these TCRs are unknown. Sequencing was performed on CD4+ T cells from blood, cultured in vitro, taken after SARS-CoV-2 vaccination. Receptor source: a human donor who received a COVID-19 vaccine.

A few counts support this clonotype. The chain combines TRBV7-9 with TRBJ1-3; D is unresolved. V lost 2 bases and J 0 bases, leaving 11 bases between the germline ends. This CDR3 is 16 amino acids long. The germline V gene has CDR1 SEHNR and CDR2 FQNEAQ (reference sequence). The CDR3 here is CASSLPDLSSGNTIYF. The DNA of the CDR3 is TGTGCCAGCAGCTTACCTGACCTGAGCTCTGGAAACACCATATATTTT.

CDR3 region: CASRRDTTYQETQYF. The DNA for the CDR3 is TGTGCCAGCAGGCGGGACACCACTTACCAAGAGACCCAGTACTTC. The rearrangement joins TRBV6-1 to TRBJ2-5, with D perhaps TRBD1 or TRBD2 (6 bases each). CDR1 is MNHNS, CDR2 SASEGT, per germline. The CDR3 is 15 residues long. Trimming shortened V by 6 bases and J by 0 bases, and 14 bases separated the two germline ends.

This clonotype appeared a few times. The V call is TRBV7-8, the J call TRBJ1-1; 7 positions match TRBD1. The CDR3 is made up of 16 amino acids. From germline, CDR1 is SGHVS and CDR2 FQNEAQ. Germline trimming cut 1 base from V and 3 bases from J; bases unmatched to any gene: 8. The CDR3 spells CASSLGAGRGDTEAFF. CDR3 DNA: TGTGCCAGCAGCTTAGGTGCCGGCAGGGGGGACACTGAAGCTTTCTTT. The full variable domain, with the rest looked up from reference TRBV7-8 and TRBJ1-1, is GAGVSQSPRYKVAKRGQDVALRCDPISGHVSLFWYQQALGQGPEFLTYFQNEAQLDKSGLPSDRFFAERPEGSVSTLKIQRTQQEDSAVYLCASSLGAGRGDTEAFFGQGTRLTVV.

This chain joins TRBV6-4 and TRBJ1-2, with 10 nucleotides matching TRBD1. V gave up 8 bases and J gave up 7 bases; unmatched junction bases: 7. This CDR3 comprises 13 residues. Germline CDR1 and CDR2: MRHNA and SNTAGT. This CDR3 reads CASGQGGDGGYTF. DNA for the CDR3: TGTGCCAGCGGACAGGGGGGAGACGGTGGCTACACCTTC.

Here the CDR3 reads CASSEASGRTDTQYF. In nucleotides, the CDR3 is TGTGCCAGCAGTGAAGCGAGCGGACGCACAGATACGCAGTATTTT. This chain connects TRBV6-1 to TRBJ2-3; D possibly corresponds to TRBD2 (5 bases). Germline V CDR1 and CDR2: MNHNS, SASEGT. Deletions cut 0 bases from V and 1 base from J, with 8 bases between. The CDR3 extends over 15 amino acids.

The rearrangement joins TRBV7-3 to TRBJ1-2, with 7 bases lining up with TRBD1. V dropped 1 base and J dropped 4; count of bases not matched to a gene: 3. The CDR3 is made up of 14 amino acids. Germline V lookup: CDR1 SGHTA, CDR2 FQGTGA. CDR3 nucleotide sequence: TGTGCCAGCAGCTTAAACCCAGGGGGCTATGGCTACACCTTC. Amino acid sequence: CASSLNPGGYGYTF.

The V and J genes are TRBV6-1 and TRBJ1-6; D is uncertain. The CDR3 contains 15 residues. CDR1 and CDR2 (germline): MNHNS, SASEGT. Trimming removed 2 bases at V and 9 bases at J, with 14 bases between. The CDR3 DNA reads TGTGCCAGCAGTGAATCCCGGGATTTAAGTTCACCCCTCCACTTT. Its translation is CASSESRDLSSPLHF.

This clonotype appeared a few times. The chain combines TRBV30 with TRBJ1-2; D not certain. This CDR3 region has 12 residues. Per the germline V gene, CDR1 is GTSNPN and CDR2 is SVGIG (reference sequence). V lost 1 base and J 2 bases, leaving 5 bases between the germline ends. CDR3 bases: TGTGCCTGGAGTGAAACGAACTATGGCTACACCTTC. Protein: CAWSETNYGYTF.

This chain uses TRBV10-1 with TRBJ2-7; the match to TRBD1 covers 11 bases. This CDR3 comprises 17 residues. With 10 bases clipped from V and 3 bases from J, the junction kept 17 bases outside the gene matches. Looked up from germline, CDR1 is WNHNN and CDR2 is SYGVQD (reference sequence). CDR3 sequence: CATSQPGDRGELYEQYF. CDR3 DNA sequence: TGCGCCACCTCACAACCCGGGGACAGGGGGGAACTCTACGAGCAGTACTTC.